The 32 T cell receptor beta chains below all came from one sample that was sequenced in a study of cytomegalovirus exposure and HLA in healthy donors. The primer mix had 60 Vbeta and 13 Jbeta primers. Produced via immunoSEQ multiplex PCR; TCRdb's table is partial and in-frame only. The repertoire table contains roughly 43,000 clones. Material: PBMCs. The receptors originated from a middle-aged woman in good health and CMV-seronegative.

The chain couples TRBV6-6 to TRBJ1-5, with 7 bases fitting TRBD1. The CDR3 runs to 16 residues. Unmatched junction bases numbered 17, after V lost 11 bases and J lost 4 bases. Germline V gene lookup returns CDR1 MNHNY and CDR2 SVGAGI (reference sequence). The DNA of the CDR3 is TGTGCCTCCCAGACACCCACGACAGGGAAAAATCAGCCCCAGCATTTT. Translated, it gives CASQTPTTGKNQPQHF.

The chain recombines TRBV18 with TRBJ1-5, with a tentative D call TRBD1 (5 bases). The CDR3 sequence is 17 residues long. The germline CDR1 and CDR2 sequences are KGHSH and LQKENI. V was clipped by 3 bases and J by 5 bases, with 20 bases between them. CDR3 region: CASSPLGTVLGDQPQHF. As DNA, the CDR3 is TGTGCCAGCTCACCCCTTGGGACTGTTTTGGGCGATCAGCCCCAGCATTTT.

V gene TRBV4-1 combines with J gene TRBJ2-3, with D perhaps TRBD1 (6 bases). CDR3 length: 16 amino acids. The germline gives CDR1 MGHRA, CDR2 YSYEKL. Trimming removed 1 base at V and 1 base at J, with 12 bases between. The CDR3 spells CASSQVLSGGTDTQYF. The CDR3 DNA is TGCGCCAGCAGCCAAGTACTATCAGGGGGCACAGATACGCAGTATTTT.

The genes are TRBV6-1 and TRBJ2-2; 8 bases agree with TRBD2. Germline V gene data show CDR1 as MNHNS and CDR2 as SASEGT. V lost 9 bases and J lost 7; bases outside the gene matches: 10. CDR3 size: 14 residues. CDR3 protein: CASLVAGRDGELFF. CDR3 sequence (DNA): TGTGCCAGTTTAGTAGCGGGAAGGGACGGGGAGCTGTTTTTT.

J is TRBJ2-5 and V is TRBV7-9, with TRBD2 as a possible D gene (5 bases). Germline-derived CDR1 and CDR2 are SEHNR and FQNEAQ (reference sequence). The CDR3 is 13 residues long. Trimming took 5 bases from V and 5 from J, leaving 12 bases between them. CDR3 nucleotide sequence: TGTGCCAGCAGCCCGTACGGGGAGGAGACCCAGTACTTC. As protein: CASSPYGEETQYF.

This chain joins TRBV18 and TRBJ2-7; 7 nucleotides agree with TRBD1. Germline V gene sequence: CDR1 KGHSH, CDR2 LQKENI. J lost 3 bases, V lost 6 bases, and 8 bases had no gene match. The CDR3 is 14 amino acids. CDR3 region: CASSTGTDSYEQYF. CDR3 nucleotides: TGTGCCAGCTCTACCGGGACAGATAGCTACGAGCAGTACTTC.

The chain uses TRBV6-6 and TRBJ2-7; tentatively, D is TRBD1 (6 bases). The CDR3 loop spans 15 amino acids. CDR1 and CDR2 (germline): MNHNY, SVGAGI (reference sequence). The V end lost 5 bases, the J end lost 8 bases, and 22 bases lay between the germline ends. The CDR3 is CASSTIGGTYDQQYF. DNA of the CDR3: TGTGCCAGCAGTACCATAGGGGGAACCTACGATCAGCAGTACTTC.

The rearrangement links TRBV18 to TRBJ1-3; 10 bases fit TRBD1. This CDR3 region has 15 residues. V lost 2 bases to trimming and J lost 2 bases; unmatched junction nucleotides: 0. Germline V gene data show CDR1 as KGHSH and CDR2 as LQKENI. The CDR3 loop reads CASSPGTGAGNTIYF. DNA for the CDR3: TGTGCCAGCTCACCAGGGACAGGGGCTGGAAACACCATATATTTT. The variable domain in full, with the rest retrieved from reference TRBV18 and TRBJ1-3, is NAGVMQNPRHLVRRRGQEARLRCSPMKGHSHVYWYRQLPEEGLKFMVYLQKENIIDESGMPKERFSAEFPKEGPSILRIQQVVRGDSAAYFCASSPGTGAGNTIYFGEGSWLTVV.

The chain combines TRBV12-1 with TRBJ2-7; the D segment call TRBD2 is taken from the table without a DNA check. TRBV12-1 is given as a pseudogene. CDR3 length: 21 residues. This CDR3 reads CASSFARRTSGRCPANYEQYF. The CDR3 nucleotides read TGTGCCAGCAGCTTTGCGCGTCGGACTAGCGGGAGGTGTCCAGCGAACTACGAGCAGTACTTC.

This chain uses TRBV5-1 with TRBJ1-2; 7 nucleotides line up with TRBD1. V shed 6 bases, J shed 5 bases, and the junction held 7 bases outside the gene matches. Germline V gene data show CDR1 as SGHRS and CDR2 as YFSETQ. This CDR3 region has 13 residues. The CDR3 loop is CASTRDSEYGYTF. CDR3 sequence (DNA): TGCGCCAGCACCCGGGACAGTGAGTATGGCTACACCTTC.

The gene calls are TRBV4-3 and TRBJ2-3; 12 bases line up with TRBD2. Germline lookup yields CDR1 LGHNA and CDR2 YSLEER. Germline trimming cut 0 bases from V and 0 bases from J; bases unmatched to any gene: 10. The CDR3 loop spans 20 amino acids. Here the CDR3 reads CASSQEQALAGGTSTDTQYF. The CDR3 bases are TGCGCCAGCAGCCAAGAACAGGCACTAGCGGGAGGTACTAGCACAGATACGCAGTATTTT.

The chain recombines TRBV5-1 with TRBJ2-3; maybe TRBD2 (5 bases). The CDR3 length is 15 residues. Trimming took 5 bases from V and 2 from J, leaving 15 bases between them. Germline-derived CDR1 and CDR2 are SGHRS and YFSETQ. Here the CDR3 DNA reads TGCGCCAGCAGTAATTTGGGGAGATACACAGATACGCAGTATTTT. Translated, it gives CASSNLGRYTDTQYF.

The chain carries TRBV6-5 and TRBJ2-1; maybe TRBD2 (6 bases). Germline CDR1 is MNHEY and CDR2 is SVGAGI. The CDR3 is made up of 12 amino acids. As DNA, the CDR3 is TGTGCGACGGGAGAGAAGAACAATGAGCAGTTCTTC. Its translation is CATGEKNNEQFF.

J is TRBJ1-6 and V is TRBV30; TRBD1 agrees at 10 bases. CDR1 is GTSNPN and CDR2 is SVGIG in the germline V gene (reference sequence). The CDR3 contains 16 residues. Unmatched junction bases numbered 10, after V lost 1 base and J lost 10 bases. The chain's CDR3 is CAWSARDRGFPSPLHF. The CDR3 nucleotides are TGTGCCTGGAGTGCCCGGGACAGGGGATTTCCGTCACCCCTCCACTTT.

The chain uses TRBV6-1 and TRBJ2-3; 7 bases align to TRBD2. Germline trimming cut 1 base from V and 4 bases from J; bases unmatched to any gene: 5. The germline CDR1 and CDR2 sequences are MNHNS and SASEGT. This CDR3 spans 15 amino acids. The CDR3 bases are TGTGCCAGCAGTGAAGAAGGGAGGGATCCAGATACGCAGTATTTT. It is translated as CASSEEGRDPDTQYF.

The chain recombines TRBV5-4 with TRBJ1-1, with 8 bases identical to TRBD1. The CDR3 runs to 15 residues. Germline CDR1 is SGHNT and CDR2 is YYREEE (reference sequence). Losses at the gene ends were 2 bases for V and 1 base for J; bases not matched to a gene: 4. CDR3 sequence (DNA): TGTGCCAGCAGCTTTTACGACAGGGGGAACACTGAAGCTTTCTTT. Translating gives CASSFYDRGNTEAFF.

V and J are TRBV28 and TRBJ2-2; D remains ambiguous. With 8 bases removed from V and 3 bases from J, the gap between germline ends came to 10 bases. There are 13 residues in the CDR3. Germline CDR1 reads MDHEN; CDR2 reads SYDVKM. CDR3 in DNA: TGTGCCAGCGGGCAAGATTACACCGGGGAGCTGTTTTTT. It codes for CASGQDYTGELFF.

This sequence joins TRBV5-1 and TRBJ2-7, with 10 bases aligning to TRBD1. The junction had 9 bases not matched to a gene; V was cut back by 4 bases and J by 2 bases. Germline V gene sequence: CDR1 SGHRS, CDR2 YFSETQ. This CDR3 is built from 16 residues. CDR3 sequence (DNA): TGCGCCAGCAGCGCCCGACAGGGGGCCTTAACCTACGAGCAGTACTTC. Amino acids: CASSARQGALTYEQYF. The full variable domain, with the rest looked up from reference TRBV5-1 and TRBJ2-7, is KAGVTQTPRYLIKTRGQQVTLSCSPISGHRSVSWYQQTPGQGLQFLFEYFSETQRNKGNFPGRFSGRQFSNSRSEMNVSTLELGDSALYLCASSARQGALTYEQYFGPGTRLTVT.

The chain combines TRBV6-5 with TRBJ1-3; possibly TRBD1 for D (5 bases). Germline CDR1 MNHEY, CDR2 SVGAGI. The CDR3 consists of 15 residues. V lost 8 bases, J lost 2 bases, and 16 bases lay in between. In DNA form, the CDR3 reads TGTGCCAGCGCCGCTCAGGGCCCAGCTGGAAACACCATATATTTT. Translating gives CASAAQGPAGNTIYF.

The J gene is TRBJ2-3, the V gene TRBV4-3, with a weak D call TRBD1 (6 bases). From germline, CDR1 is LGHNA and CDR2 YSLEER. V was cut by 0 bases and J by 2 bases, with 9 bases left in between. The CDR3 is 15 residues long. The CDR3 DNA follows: TGCGCCAGCAGCCAAGATAGGGGGAACACAGATACGCAGTATTTT. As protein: CASSQDRGNTDTQYF.

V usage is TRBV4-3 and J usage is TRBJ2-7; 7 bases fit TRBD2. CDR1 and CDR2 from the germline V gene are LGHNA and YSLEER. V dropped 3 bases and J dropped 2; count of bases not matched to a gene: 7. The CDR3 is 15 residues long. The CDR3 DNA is TGCGCCAGCAGCCAGTGGGGAGGGTCTGCCTACGAGCAGTACTTC. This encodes CASSQWGGSAYEQYF.

The CDR3 DNA reads TGTGCCAGCAGACTACTCCCCCCGGATACGCAGTATTTT. The encoded protein is CASRLLPPDTQYF. V usage is TRBV7-2 and J usage is TRBJ2-3; D unclear. The CDR3 runs to 13 residues. V was cut by 6 bases and J by 6 bases, with 13 bases left in between. Germline V gives CDR1 SGHTA, CDR2 FQGNSA.

The CDR3 spells CASSQDTTDYEQYF. CDR3 nucleotide sequence: TGCGCCAGCAGCCAAGATACAACAGACTACGAGCAGTACTTC. V is TRBV4-1 and J is TRBJ2-7; no definite D call. Germline CDR1 is MGHRA and CDR2 is YSYEKL. Trimming cost V 0 bases and J 3 bases, with 9 bases left between them. The CDR3 covers 14 residues.

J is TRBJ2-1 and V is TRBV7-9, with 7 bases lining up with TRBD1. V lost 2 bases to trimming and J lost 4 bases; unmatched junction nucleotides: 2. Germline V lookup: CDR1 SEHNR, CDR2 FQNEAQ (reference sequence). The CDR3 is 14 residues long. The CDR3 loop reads CASSLRTGYNEQFF. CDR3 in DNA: TGTGCCAGCAGCTTACGGACAGGTTACAATGAGCAGTTCTTC.

For the CDR3, the DNA is TGTGCCAGCAGTTGGACTACGAGGGACGCTGCCTACGAGCAGTACTTC. Encoded protein: CASSWTTRDAAYEQYF. The genes are TRBV28 and TRBJ2-7, with D perhaps matching TRBD2 (6 bases). Germline lookup yields CDR1 MDHEN and CDR2 SYDVKM. Trimming pared 4 bases from V and 2 bases from J, leaving 18 bases between. This CDR3 has 16 residues.

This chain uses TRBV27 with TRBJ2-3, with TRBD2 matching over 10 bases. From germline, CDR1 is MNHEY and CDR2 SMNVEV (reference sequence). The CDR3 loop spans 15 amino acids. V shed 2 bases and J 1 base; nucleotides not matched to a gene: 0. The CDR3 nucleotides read TGTGCCAGCAGTTTAGGGACTAGCGGCACAGATACGCAGTATTTT. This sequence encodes CASSLGTSGTDTQYF.

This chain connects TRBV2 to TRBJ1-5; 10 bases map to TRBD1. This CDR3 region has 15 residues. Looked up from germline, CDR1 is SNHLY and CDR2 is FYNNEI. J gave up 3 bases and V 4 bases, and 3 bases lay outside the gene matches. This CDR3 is CASSGGQGYNQPQHF. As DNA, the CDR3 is TGTGCCAGCAGTGGGGGACAGGGGTACAATCAGCCCCAGCATTTT. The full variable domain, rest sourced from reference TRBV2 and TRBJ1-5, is EPEVTQTPSHQVTQMGQEVILRCVPISNHLYFYWYRQILGQKVEFLVSFYNNEISEKSEIFDDQFSVERPDGSNFTLKIRSTKLEDSAMYFCASSGGQGYNQPQHFGDGTRLSIL.

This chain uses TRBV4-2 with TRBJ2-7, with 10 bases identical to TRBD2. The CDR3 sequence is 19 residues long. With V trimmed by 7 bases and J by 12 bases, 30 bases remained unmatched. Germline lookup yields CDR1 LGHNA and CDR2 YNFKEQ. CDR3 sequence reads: CASTKVGGGQREGRGSLYF. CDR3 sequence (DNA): TGTGCCAGCACCAAAGTGGGTGGGGGGCAGCGGGAGGGCCGGGGAAGTCTGTACTTC.

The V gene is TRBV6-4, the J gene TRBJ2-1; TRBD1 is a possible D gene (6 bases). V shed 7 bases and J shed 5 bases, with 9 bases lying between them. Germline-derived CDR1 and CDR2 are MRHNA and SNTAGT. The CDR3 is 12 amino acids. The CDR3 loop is CASMDRDNEQFF. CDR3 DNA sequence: TGTGCCAGCATGGACAGAGACAATGAGCAGTTCTTC.

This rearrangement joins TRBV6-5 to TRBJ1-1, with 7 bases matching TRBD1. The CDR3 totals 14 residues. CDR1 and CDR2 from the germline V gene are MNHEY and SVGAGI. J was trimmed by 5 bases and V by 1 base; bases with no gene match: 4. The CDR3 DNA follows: TGTGCCAGCAGTTACTACAGGGGAGGTACTGAAGCTTTCTTT. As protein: CASSYYRGGTEAFF.

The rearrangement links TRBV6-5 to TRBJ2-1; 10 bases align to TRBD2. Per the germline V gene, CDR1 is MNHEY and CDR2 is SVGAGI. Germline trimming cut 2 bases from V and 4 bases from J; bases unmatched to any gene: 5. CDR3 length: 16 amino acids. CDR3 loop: CASSYLGLAEYNEQFF. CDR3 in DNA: TGTGCCAGCAGTTACCTCGGACTAGCGGAGTACAATGAGCAGTTCTTC.

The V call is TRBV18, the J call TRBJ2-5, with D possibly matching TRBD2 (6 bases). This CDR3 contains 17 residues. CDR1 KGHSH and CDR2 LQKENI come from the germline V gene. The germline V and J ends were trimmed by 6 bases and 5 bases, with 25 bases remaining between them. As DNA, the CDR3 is TGTGCCAGCTCCCCCCTTTGGACCGGAGGGCAGGATGAGACCCAGTACTTC. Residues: CASSPLWTGGQDETQYF. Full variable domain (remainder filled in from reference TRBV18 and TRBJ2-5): NAGVMQNPRHLVRRRGQEARLRCSPMKGHSHVYWYRQLPEEGLKFMVYLQKENIIDESGMPKERFSAEFPKEGPSILRIQQVVRGDSAAYFCASSPLWTGGQDETQYFGPGTRLLVL.